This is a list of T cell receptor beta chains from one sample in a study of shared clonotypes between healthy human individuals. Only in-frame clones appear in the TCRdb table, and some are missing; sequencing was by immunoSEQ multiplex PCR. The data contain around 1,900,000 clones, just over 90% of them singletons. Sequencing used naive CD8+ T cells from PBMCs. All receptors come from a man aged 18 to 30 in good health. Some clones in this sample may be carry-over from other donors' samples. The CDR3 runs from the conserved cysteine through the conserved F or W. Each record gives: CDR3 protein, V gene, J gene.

CDR3aa: CASSRGRAGGDTQYF
v_gene: TRBV27
j_gene: TRBJ2-3

CDR3aa: CASSLHHSMETQYF
v_gene: TRBV7-3
j_gene: TRBJ2-5

CDR3aa: CAISWDLSGGGYNEQFF
v_gene: TRBV10-3
j_gene: TRBJ2-1

CDR3aa: CASSQVEFSYEQYF
v_gene: TRBV4-1
j_gene: TRBJ2-7

CDR3aa: CASSYSTGEREFEQYF
v_gene: TRBV6-5
j_gene: TRBJ2-7

CDR3aa: CASSLEGQYGYTF
v_gene: TRBV7-6
j_gene: TRBJ1-2

CDR3aa: CASSLDPPGGPYNEQFF
v_gene: TRBV11-2
j_gene: TRBJ2-1

CDR3aa: CASSTRDRGSSYEQYF
v_gene: TRBV2
j_gene: TRBJ2-7

CDR3aa: CASSPSGGLSYNEQFF
v_gene: TRBV9
j_gene: TRBJ2-1

CDR3aa: CASSLTGGLNTEAFF
v_gene: TRBV7-3
j_gene: TRBJ1-1

CDR3aa: CASSQLPMNYEQYF
v_gene: TRBV4-1
j_gene: TRBJ2-7